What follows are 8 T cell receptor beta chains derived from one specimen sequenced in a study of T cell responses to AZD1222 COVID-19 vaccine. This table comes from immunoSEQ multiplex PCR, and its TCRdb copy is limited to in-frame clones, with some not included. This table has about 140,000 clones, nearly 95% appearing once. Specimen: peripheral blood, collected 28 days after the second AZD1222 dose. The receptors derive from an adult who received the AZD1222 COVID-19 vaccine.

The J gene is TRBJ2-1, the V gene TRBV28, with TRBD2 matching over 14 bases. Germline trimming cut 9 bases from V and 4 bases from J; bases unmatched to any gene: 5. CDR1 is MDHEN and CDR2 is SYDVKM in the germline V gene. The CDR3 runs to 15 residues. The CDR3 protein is CASWTSGRSYNEQFF. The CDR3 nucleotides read TGTGCCAGTTGGACTAGCGGGAGGTCATACAATGAGCAGTTCTTC.

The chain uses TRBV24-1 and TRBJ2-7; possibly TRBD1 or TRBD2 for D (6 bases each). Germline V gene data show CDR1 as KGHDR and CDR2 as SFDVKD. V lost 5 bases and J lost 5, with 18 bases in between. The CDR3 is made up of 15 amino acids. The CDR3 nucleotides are TGTGCCACCAGTGCGGGGGCCCCCATTGGCCACGAGCAGTACTTC. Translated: CATSAGAPIGHEQYF.

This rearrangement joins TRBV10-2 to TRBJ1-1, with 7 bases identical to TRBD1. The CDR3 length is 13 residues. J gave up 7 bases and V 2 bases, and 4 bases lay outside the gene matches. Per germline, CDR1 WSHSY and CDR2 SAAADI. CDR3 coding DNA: TGCGCCAGCAGTGAGACGACAGGGTTTGAAGCTTTCTTT. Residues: CASSETTGFEAFF.

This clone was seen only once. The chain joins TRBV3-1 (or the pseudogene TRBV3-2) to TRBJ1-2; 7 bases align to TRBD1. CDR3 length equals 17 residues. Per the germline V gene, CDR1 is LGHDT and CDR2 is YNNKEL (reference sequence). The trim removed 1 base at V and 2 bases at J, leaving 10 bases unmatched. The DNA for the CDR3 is TGTGCCAGCAGCCAAGCCGGGACAGAGATTGAGAACTATGGCTACACCTTC. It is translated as CASSQAGTEIENYGYTF.

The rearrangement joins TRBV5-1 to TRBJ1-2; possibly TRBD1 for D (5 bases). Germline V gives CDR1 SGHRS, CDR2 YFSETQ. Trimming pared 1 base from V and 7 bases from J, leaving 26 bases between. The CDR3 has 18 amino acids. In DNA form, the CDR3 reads TGCGCCAGCAGCTTGAGGTCGGGAACGAAAGGAAAAACAGGTGGCTACACCTTC. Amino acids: CASSLRSGTKGKTGGYTF.

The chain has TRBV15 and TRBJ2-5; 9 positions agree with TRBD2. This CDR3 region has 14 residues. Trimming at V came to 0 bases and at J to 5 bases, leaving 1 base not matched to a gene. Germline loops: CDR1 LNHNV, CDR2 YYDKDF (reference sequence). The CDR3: CATSRDAGGETQYF. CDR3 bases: TGTGCCACCAGCAGAGATGCGGGAGGGGAGACCCAGTACTTC.

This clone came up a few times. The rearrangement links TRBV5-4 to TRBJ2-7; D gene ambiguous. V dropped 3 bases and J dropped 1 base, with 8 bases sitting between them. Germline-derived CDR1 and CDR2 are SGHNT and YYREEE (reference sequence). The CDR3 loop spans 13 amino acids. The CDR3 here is CASSSDSSYEQYF. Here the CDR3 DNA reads TGTGCCAGCAGCTCAGACTCTTCCTACGAGCAGTACTTC.

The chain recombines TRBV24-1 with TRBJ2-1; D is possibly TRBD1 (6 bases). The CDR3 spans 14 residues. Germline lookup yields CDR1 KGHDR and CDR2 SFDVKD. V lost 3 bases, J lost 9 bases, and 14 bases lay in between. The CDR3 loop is CATSDHRQAGEQFF. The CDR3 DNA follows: TGTGCCACCAGTGATCACAGACAGGCGGGTGAGCAGTTCTTC.